The 11 T cell receptor beta chains below all came from one sample that was sequenced in a study of tissue T cells after allogeneic stem cell transplantation. This sample's time point: mouse harvest day 7 after allogeneic transplant. Each mouse received 10^7 T-cell-depleted marrow cells plus 10^6 splenic CD5+ T cells by tail vein. Generated by immunoSEQ multiplex PCR, the TCRdb table keeps only in-frame clones and is missing some. The profile shows some 8,700 clones, approximately 46% of them singletons. The source material was skin. Every receptor here comes from a female BALB/c mouse given C57BL/6 T cells with graft-versus-host disease after an allogeneic hematopoietic cell transplant.

In regard to this clone: Gene names and germline refer to mouse. The read is 1 residue too short to cover the CDR3 end, so that end is filled in from the germline J gene. The chain links TRBV26 to TRBJ1-1; D is ambiguous. The germline V and J ends were trimmed by 2 bases and 0 bases, with 7 bases remaining between them. Germline CDR1 KGHPV, CDR2 FQNQEV (reference sequence). This CDR3 spans 14 amino acids. CDR3 DNA (partial): TGTGCCAGCAGTCTGGCACTTGCAAACACAGAAGTCTTC. This sequence encodes CASSLALANTEVF. The full-length CDR3 reads as CASSLALANTEVFF. The full variable domain, completed using reference TRBV26 and TRBJ1-1, is NSKVIQTPRYLVKGQGQKAKMRCIPEKGHPVVFWYQQNKNNEFKFLINFQNQEVLQQIDMTEKRFSAECPSNSPCSLEIQSSEAGDSALYLCASSLALANTEVFFGKGTRLTVV.

This clone qualifies as medium-sized (0.01 to 0.1%). The genes and germline here are from mouse. The sequence runs out 1 residue before the end of the CDR3; the remainder is reconstructed from the germline J gene. The V and J genes are TRBV29 and TRBJ1-3; a weak D match, TRBD1 (5 bases). Germline V gene sequence: CDR1 MSHET, CDR2 SYDVDS. This CDR3 spans 13 amino acids. V was pared by 4 bases and J by 1 base, with 5 bases between. The CDR3 bases that were read are TGTGCTAGCAGTTCAGGGTCTGGAAATACGCTCTAT. Its translation: CASSSGSGNTLY. The entire CDR3 protein is CASSSGSGNTLYF.

This clone was found a few times. Gene names are the mouse ones. The read falls 1 residue short of the CDR3 end, and the missing part is taken from the germline J gene. The rearrangement uses TRBV26 and TRBJ1-3; D uncertain. Looked up from germline, CDR1 is KGHPV and CDR2 is FQNQEV (reference sequence). The CDR3 loop spans 14 amino acids. Deletions cut 2 bases from V and 0 bases from J, with 5 bases between. CDR3 in amino acids: CASSLPDSGNTLYF. Partial CDR3 DNA: TGTGCCAGCAGTCTGCCAGATTCTGGAAATACGCTCTAT.

Only a few counts were recorded for this clone. Any gene name here is a mouse gene name. With the read ending 1 residue before the CDR3 end, the germline J gene is used to fill in that end. This chain links TRBV23 with TRBJ1-4; the D call of TRBD1 is as the table states it, not checked on the DNA. This CDR3 spans 12 amino acids. Germline-derived CDR1 and CDR2 are KGHTA and FQNQQP. The sequenced CDR3 bases are TGCTCCAGCAGTCGAAGGGACGAAAGATTATTT. Translating gives CSSSRRDERLF. The entire CDR3 sequence reads CSSSRRDERLFF.

Of note for this clone: Mouse gene names and germline throughout. The sequenced fragment ends 1 residue before the CDR3 boundary, so the rest is inferred from the germline J gene. This chain links TRBV3 with TRBJ2-5; 11 bases match TRBD1. This CDR3 contains 14 residues. After removal of 3 bases from V and 5 bases from J, the junction contained 1 base not matched to a gene. The germline gives CDR1 SNHLY, CDR2 FYNGKV (reference sequence). CDR3 residues: CASSLGQGGDTQYF. The sequenced part of the CDR3 DNA is TGTGCCAGCAGCTTGGGACAGGGGGGAGACACCCAGTAC.

A single count supports this clone. The listed genes are named as in mouse. The read is 1 residue too short to cover the CDR3 end, so that end is filled in from the germline J gene. The J gene is TRBJ1-1, the V gene TRBV23. The germline V gene encodes CDR1 KGHTA and CDR2 FQNQQP. This CDR3 is built from 13 residues. The CDR3 loop reads CSSSQSGNTEVFF. CDR3 DNA, as far as it was read: TGCTCCAGCAGTCAATCCGGTAACACAGAAGTCTTC.

There are a few counts of this clone. Mouse germline and gene names are used. The read ends 1 residue early relative to the CDR3; the germline J gene fills the gap. This chain links TRBV3 with TRBJ1-1, with TRBD1 identical over 8 bases. The CDR3 is made up of 14 amino acids. Unmatched junction bases numbered 4, after V lost 3 bases and J lost 4 bases. The V gene's germline CDR1 is SNHLY and CDR2 FYNGKV (reference sequence). The CDR3 DNA, read in part, is TGTGCCAGCAGCTTGGGAGACAGGGGCACAGAAGTCTTC. Its translation: CASSLGDRGTEVF. The whole CDR3 reads CASSLGDRGTEVFF.

For this clone: Germline and genes here are mouse. The CDR3 is cut off 1 residue early in the read; its end comes from the germline J gene. J is TRBJ2-5 and V is TRBV16, with TRBD2 matching over 7 bases. CDR1 SGHSA and CDR2 FRNQAP come from the germline V gene. The trim removed 5 bases at V and 0 bases at J, leaving 8 bases unmatched. The CDR3 spans 16 residues. CDR3 DNA, as far as it was read: TGTGCAAGCAGCGCCCGACTGGGCCCTAACCAAGACACCCAGTAC. Its protein is CASSARLGPNQDTQY. The full CDR3 sequence reads CASSARLGPNQDTQYF. The full variable domain, its missing parts supplied by reference TRBV16 and TRBJ2-5, is NAGVIQTPRHKVTGKGQEATLWCEPISGHSAVFWYRQTIVQGLEFLTYFRNQAPIDDSGMPKERFSAQMPNQSHSTLKIQSTQPQDSAVYLCASSARLGPNQDTQYFGPGTRLLVL.

This clone turned up a few times. The gene names given are mouse names. Read data end 1 residue before the CDR3 end; the end is taken from the germline J gene. This chain joins TRBV5 and TRBJ2-7; 7 bases fit TRBD1. The V and J ends lost 5 bases and 0 bases, in that order; junction bases with no gene match: 4. The CDR3 extends over 14 amino acids. The V gene's germline CDR1 is LGHNA and CDR2 YNLKQL (reference sequence). The sequenced part of the CDR3 DNA is TGTGCCAGCAGCAGGGACAGTAGCTCCTATGAACAGTAC. This gives the protein CASSRDSSSYEQY. The full CDR3 sequence reads CASSRDSSSYEQYF.

Comments on this clone: Gene names follow the mouse nomenclature. Coverage ceases 1 residue before the CDR3 finishes, and the germline J gene fills in the end. The genes are TRBV31 and TRBJ1-3; D is undetermined. V was clipped by 1 base and J by 0 bases, with 10 bases between them. The germline V gene has CDR1 GKSSPN and CDR2 SITVG. The CDR3 sequence is 15 residues long. CDR3 DNA, as far as it was read: TGTGCCTGGAGTCAGACACTAAATTCTGGAAATACGCTCTAT. It encodes CAWSQTLNSGNTLY. The whole CDR3 reads CAWSQTLNSGNTLYF.

This clone is large (0.1 to 1%) in the sample. The genes are named according to mouse. The read comes to an end 1 residue before the CDR3 does, leaving the germline J gene to fill in the end. The chain uses TRBV12-2 and TRBJ1-5; TRBD1 agrees at 8 bases. Unmatched junction bases numbered 0, after V lost 6 bases and J lost 3 bases. CDR1 is SGHLS and CDR2 is HYDKME in the germline V gene. The CDR3 runs 12 residues. CDR3 sequence: CASTGGNQAPLF. CDR3 bases read: TGTGCCAGCACAGGGGGCAACCAGGCTCCGCTT.